This T cell receptor (beta chain) is from a study of shared clonotypes between healthy human individuals. Study information: A donor's plate count was three for CD4 naive and three for CD4 memory; CD8 naive had two and CD8 memory one.

Participating donors were healthy, HIV-negative adults free of recent acute infections or vaccinations. All donors were Caucasian adults living in Nashville, Tennessee. Germline V lookup: CDR1 SGHNT, CDR2 YENEEA. The CDR3 is made up of 17 amino acids. Losses at the gene ends were 5 bases for V and 3 bases for J; bases not matched to a gene: 6. Once extracted for a subset, genomic DNA was divided evenly among several immunoSEQ plates. TCRdb's copy holds only in-frame clones and misses some; the assay was immunoSEQ multiplex PCR. The table lists approximately 640,000 clones, 90% of them singletons. Sequencing used memory CD8+ T cells from PBMCs. The sample's subset: CD45RO+ cells pooled with CCR7-negative TemRA cells. The chain combines TRBV11-3 with TRBJ2-2; 13 nucleotides agree with TRBD2. This receptor was taken from a man between 18 and 35 years old in good health. Some clones in this sample may be carry-over from other donors' samples. The CDR3 DNA reads TGTGCCAGCAGCCCACGGACTAGCGGGAGAGACACCGGGGAGCTGTTTTTT. Translated: CASSPRTSGRDTGELFF.